This T cell receptor beta chain stems from a study of T cell responses to AZD1222 COVID-19 vaccine. Notes on the study in general: Spike-specific TCR breadth and depth both grew after two AZD1222 doses. Every sample of the repertoires postdated the peak T cell response. White British people made up most donors, females outnumbered males, and clonal diversity was possibly underestimated.

Data came from immunoSEQ multiplex PCR; TCRdb stores just in-frame clones and leaves some out. The table shows about 140,000 clones, with roughly 92% occurring only once. Notes on this clone: The antigen remains unidentified.

V lost 2 bases, J lost 4 bases, and 19 bases lay in between. The germline gives CDR1 SGDLS, CDR2 YYNGEE. This CDR3 has 16 residues. This rearrangement joins TRBV9 to TRBJ2-7; perhaps TRBD1 as D (6 bases). This clonotype was obtained from an adult who received the AZD1222 COVID-19 vaccine. The source material was peripheral blood, sampled 28 days after the second AZD1222 dose. The CDR3 DNA sequence: TGTGCCAGCAGCGTGGGTTCAGGGGCGCAGGGTTACGAGCAGTACTTC. This sequence encodes CASSVGSGAQGYEQYF.